Following are 30 T cell receptor beta chains from one sample sequenced in a study of blood T cell repertoires in COVID-19. Data came from immunoSEQ multiplex PCR; TCRdb stores just in-frame clones and leaves some out. The sample has about 92,000 clones; about 85% are singletons. Sequencing input: peripheral blood. These receptor sequences come from an elderly man with acute or convalescent COVID-19.

The V call is TRBV10-1, the J call TRBJ2-3; 7 bases map to TRBD1. Germline-derived CDR1 and CDR2 are WNHNN and SYGVQD (reference sequence). V shed 2 bases and J 2 bases; nucleotides not matched to a gene: 7. The CDR3 extends over 16 amino acids. Here the CDR3 reads CASSEGRTGYTDTQYF. CDR3 nucleotide sequence: TGCGCCAGCAGTGAGGGACGGACAGGATACACAGATACGCAGTATTTT.

The chain employs TRBV27 and TRBJ2-1, with TRBD2 matching over 12 bases. V lost 4 bases, J lost 1 base, and 5 bases stayed unmatched. Looked up from germline, CDR1 is MNHEY and CDR2 is SMNVEV (reference sequence). The CDR3 spans 17 residues. The CDR3 is CASSSIGTSGSYNEQFF. CDR3 DNA sequence: TGTGCCAGCAGTTCCATTGGGACTAGCGGGTCCTACAATGAGCAGTTCTTC.

This clone has at least ten counts. V gene TRBV12-3 or TRBV12-4 combines with J gene TRBJ2-7; 11 nucleotides match TRBD2. The CDR3 is made up of 13 amino acids. The trim removed 8 bases at V and 7 bases at J, leaving 7 bases unmatched. The chain's CDR3 is CASGLAGSLEQYF. As DNA, the CDR3 is TGTGCCAGCGGACTAGCGGGTTCGCTTGAGCAGTACTTC.

This clone has a handful of counts. The J gene is TRBJ2-1, the V gene TRBV11-2; 9 bases line up with TRBD2. The CDR3 is 16 residues long. The V segment lost 1 base and the J segment 4 bases; nucleotides outside the gene matches: 5. From germline, CDR1 is SGHAT and CDR2 FQNNGV. CDR3 sequence: CASSLVSSGRYNEQFF. In DNA form, the CDR3 reads TGTGCCAGCAGCTTAGTGTCGAGCGGGAGGTACAATGAGCAGTTCTTC.

The J gene is TRBJ1-5, the V gene TRBV19, with D possibly matching TRBD1 (6 bases). This CDR3 spans 15 amino acids. The ends were cut back, 6 bases at V and 7 bases at J, with 19 bases in the middle. CDR1 is LNHDA and CDR2 is SQIVND in the germline V gene (reference sequence). CDR3 DNA: TGTGCCAGTAGCCTGGGGGGCCCGGGGGGCCAGCCCCAGCATTTT. Translating gives CASSLGGPGGQPQHF.

This clone has a handful of counts. This chain connects TRBV6-2 or TRBV6-3 to TRBJ1-5, with 7 bases matching TRBD1. This CDR3 has 16 amino acids. Trimming removed 2 bases from V and 4 bases from J; junction bases left unmatched: 8. The V gene's germline CDR1 is MNHEY and CDR2 SVGEGT. Here the CDR3 DNA reads TGTGCCAGCAGTTACCGTTCACAGACAGGGAATCAGCCCCAGCATTTT. Protein product: CASSYRSQTGNQPQHF.

The rearrangement uses TRBV27 and TRBJ2-2, with 13 positions matching TRBD2. Germline loops: CDR1 MNHEY, CDR2 SMNVEV (reference sequence). The CDR3 is made up of 17 amino acids. With V trimmed by 3 bases and J by 5 bases, 6 bases remained unmatched. This CDR3 reads CASSFYRTSGRTGELFF. Here the CDR3 DNA reads TGTGCCAGCAGTTTCTACCGGACTAGCGGGAGAACCGGGGAGCTGTTTTTT.

The rearrangement joins TRBV6-2 or TRBV6-3 to TRBJ2-1, with TRBD2 matching 7 bases. This CDR3 is built from 17 residues. The trim removed 2 bases at V and 2 bases at J, leaving 9 bases unmatched. Germline CDR1 is MNHEY and CDR2 is SVGEGT. The CDR3 loop is CASSYDGGSAAYNEQFF. The CDR3 DNA is TGTGCCAGCAGTTACGACGGCGGGAGTGCTGCCTACAATGAGCAGTTCTTC.

The chain combines TRBV4-3 with TRBJ2-3, with TRBD2 matching 8 bases. The CDR3 is made up of 16 amino acids. The J segment lost 6 bases and the V segment lost 0 bases, leaving 8 bases of the junction unmatched. Germline values: CDR1 LGHNA, CDR2 YSLEER. DNA of the CDR3: TGCGCCAGCAGCCAAGATAGTCCGGGAGGGCCGGATACGCAGTATTTT. It specifies CASSQDSPGGPDTQYF.

This chain connects TRBV6-5 to TRBJ1-4, with D tentatively TRBD1 (6 bases). This CDR3 spans 14 amino acids. The germline V gene has CDR1 MNHEY and CDR2 SVGAGI. V was cut by 11 bases and J by 8 bases, with 21 bases left in between. CDR3 loop: CAGRVGAGAEKLFF. CDR3 coding DNA: TGTGCCGGCCGGGTTGGGGCAGGGGCCGAAAAACTGTTTTTT.

This clone was counted a few times. J is TRBJ1-2 and V is TRBV30; unclear D gene. The V end was cut by 5 bases, the J end by 12 bases, with 16 bases between. There are 11 residues in the CDR3. Germline CDR1 GTSNPN, CDR2 SVGIG (reference sequence). The CDR3 is CAWERISYHTF. The CDR3 DNA is TGTGCCTGGGAAAGAATCAGTTACCACACCTTC.

The chain is built from TRBV6-5 and TRBJ2-1, with D possibly TRBD2 on 5 matching bases. The CDR3 is 15 amino acids. V was cut by 6 bases and J by 3 bases, with 15 bases left in between. Per germline, CDR1 MNHEY and CDR2 SVGAGI. CDR3 nucleotide sequence: TGTGCCAGCAGCCAGCTAGCCGACGTCTACAATGAGCAGTTCTTC. Its translation is CASSQLADVYNEQFF.

The V call is TRBV4-3, the J call TRBJ1-1; a weak D match, TRBD1 (6 bases). Deletions cut 1 base from V and 11 bases from J, with 14 bases between. The germline CDR1 and CDR2 sequences are LGHNA and YSLEER. This CDR3 has 13 amino acids. The DNA of the CDR3 is TGCGCCAGCAGCCAAGGAGCAGGGGTCGTCGCTTTCTTT. Translating it yields CASSQGAGVVAFF.

The chain employs TRBV4-1 and TRBJ2-7, with TRBD2 matching over 13 bases. Germline V lookup: CDR1 MGHRA, CDR2 YSYEKL. The CDR3 totals 18 residues. V shed 4 bases and J 2 bases; nucleotides not matched to a gene: 11. DNA of the CDR3: TGCGCCAGCAGCCTCGGGACTAGCGGGAATTTAGGGGCCTACGAGCAGTACTTC. It yields the protein CASSLGTSGNLGAYEQYF.

This clone was detected only once. Written as DNA, the CDR3 is TGTGCCAGCAGCGCCAAGGGAGTAGGGACAGCCCAAGAGACCCAGTACTTC. Translated: CASSAKGVGTAQETQYF. The chain links TRBV28 to TRBJ2-5, with 7 bases fitting TRBD1. Germline lookup yields CDR1 MDHEN and CDR2 SYDVKM. CDR3 length: 17 residues. V dropped 6 bases and J dropped 1; count of bases not matched to a gene: 14.

This rearrangement joins TRBV14 to TRBJ2-2, with D possibly being TRBD2 (5 bases). There are 18 residues in the CDR3. With 3 bases removed from V and 3 bases from J, the gap between germline ends came to 20 bases. Germline loops: CDR1 SGHDN, CDR2 FVKESK. The CDR3 DNA reads as TGTGCCAGCAGCCATGGGCGGACTTCCCAAGCGTACACCGGGGAGCTGTTTTTT. This sequence encodes CASSHGRTSQAYTGELFF.

The rearrangement links TRBV11-2 to TRBJ2-3, with D possibly being TRBD2 (5 bases). Trimming took 1 base from V and 0 from J, leaving 11 bases between them. The CDR3 runs 16 residues. The germline V gene encodes CDR1 SGHAT and CDR2 FQNNGV. Here the CDR3 reads CASSLGTHASTDTQYF. For the CDR3, the DNA is TGTGCCAGCAGCTTAGGGACTCACGCTAGCACAGATACGCAGTATTTT.

The chain has TRBV10-1 and TRBJ2-1; D is ambiguous. V was shortened by 1 base and J by 5 bases, with 12 bases between the two germline ends. The CDR3 covers 15 residues. The germline V gene encodes CDR1 WNHNN and CDR2 SYGVQD (reference sequence). The CDR3 DNA is TGCGCCAGCAGTGAGTACGGCGGAGCAAACAATGAGCAGTTCTTC. This codes for CASSEYGGANNEQFF.

This rearrangement joins TRBV28 to TRBJ2-3, with 12 nucleotides matching TRBD1. V was pared by 4 bases and J by 3 bases, with 8 bases of the junction left unmatched. The CDR3 is 17 amino acids. Per germline, CDR1 MDHEN and CDR2 SYDVKM. CDR3 sequence reads: CASSSAGQGAGTDTQYF. The CDR3, as DNA: TGTGCCAGCAGTTCCGCGGGACAGGGGGCAGGTACAGATACGCAGTATTTT.

V is TRBV9 and J is TRBJ2-7; TRBD1 matches 9 bases. Germline lookup yields CDR1 SGDLS and CDR2 YYNGEE. The CDR3 has 15 residues. Trimming cost V 2 bases and J 6 bases; bases outside gene matches: 9. The CDR3 DNA reads as TGTGCCAGCAGCGTTACCGGGACAGGGAGTAGCGAGCAGTACTTC. Encoded protein: CASSVTGTGSSEQYF.

This clone was seen a few times. The chain couples TRBV6-2 or TRBV6-3 to TRBJ1-1; 7 positions agree with TRBD1. Germline V CDR1 and CDR2: MNHEY, SVGEGT. V trimming: 5 bases; J trimming: 4 bases; junction bases outside the gene matches: 7. The length of the CDR3 is 14 residues. For the CDR3, the DNA is TGTGCCAGCAGTAGCCCGGGACAGAGCACTGAAGCTTTCTTT. Translating gives CASSSPGQSTEAFF.

This sequence joins TRBV27 and TRBJ2-7, with 8 positions matching TRBD1. Germline loops: CDR1 MNHEY, CDR2 SMNVEV (reference sequence). The CDR3 extends over 16 amino acids. The V segment lost 6 bases and the J segment 5 bases; nucleotides outside the gene matches: 15. DNA of the CDR3: TGTGCCAGCAGCCTTAACCCTGGGGCAGGGGGCCACGAGCAGTACTTC. As protein: CASSLNPGAGGHEQYF.

This clone was detected only a few times. The chain joins TRBV9 to TRBJ1-6, with 11 bases that match TRBD1. Germline CDR1 reads SGDLS; CDR2 reads YYNGEE. The CDR3 is 16 amino acids. V was pared by 4 bases and J by 9 bases, with 9 bases of the junction left unmatched. The CDR3 loop reads CASSPRRGQGGSPLHF. CDR3 sequence (DNA): TGTGCCAGCAGCCCGAGGCGGGGACAGGGGGGTTCACCCCTCCACTTT.

The V gene is TRBV20-1, the J gene TRBJ1-4; a weak D match, TRBD1 (6 bases). This CDR3 has 14 residues. The V end was cut by 3 bases, the J end by 4 bases, with 12 bases between. The V gene's germline CDR1 is DFQATT and CDR2 SNEGSKA (reference sequence). The CDR3 DNA sequence: TGCAGTGCTAGTAAAGGACAGTTTAATGAAAAACTGTTTTTT. It codes for CSASKGQFNEKLFF.

This clone was recorded a few times. CDR3 sequence: CSVGRDSTDTQYF. CDR3 DNA: TGCAGCGTTGGGAGGGACAGCACAGATACGCAGTATTTT. This chain uses TRBV29-1 with TRBJ2-3, with a weak D call TRBD2 (6 bases). Trimming left V 4 bases short and J 0 bases short, with 8 bases between. The germline CDR1 and CDR2 sequences are SQVTM and ANQGSEA. CDR3 length: 13 amino acids.

The chain has TRBV10-1 and TRBJ2-1; 7 bases agree with TRBD2. Germline trimming cut 3 bases from V and 4 bases from J; bases unmatched to any gene: 6. The CDR3 runs 15 residues. Germline V CDR1 and CDR2: WNHNN, SYGVQD (reference sequence). For the CDR3, the DNA is TGCGCCAGCAGTGAAGATAGCGGGCCATACAATGAGCAGTTCTTC. Translated, it gives CASSEDSGPYNEQFF.

The V call is TRBV7-3, the J call TRBJ2-1, with 8 bases matching TRBD2. Germline values: CDR1 SGHTA, CDR2 FQGTGA. The CDR3 covers 14 residues. The ends lost 5 bases at V and 5 bases at J; junction bases unmatched: 5. Here the CDR3 reads CASSPPGGHNEQFF. The CDR3 region has the DNA TGTGCCAGCAGCCCCCCGGGAGGGCACAATGAGCAGTTCTTC. Supplemented by reference TRBV7-3 and TRBJ2-1, the full variable domain reads GAGVSQTPSNKVTEKGKYVELRCDPISGHTALYWYRQSLGQGPEFLIYFQGTGAADDSGLPNDRFFAVRPEGSVSTLKIQRTERGDSAVYLCASSPPGGHNEQFFGPGTRLTVL.

This clone appeared many times. The rearrangement joins TRBV24-1 to TRBJ2-3; 9 bases align to TRBD1. The CDR3 has 16 residues. CDR1 is KGHDR and CDR2 is SFDVKD in the germline V gene. V was pared by 3 bases and J by 3 bases, with 6 bases of the junction left unmatched. In nucleotides, the CDR3 is TGTGCCACCAGTGATCGACGACAGGGGGGGACAGATACGCAGTATTTT. Protein sequence: CATSDRRQGGTDTQYF.

V is TRBV29-1 and J is TRBJ1-1, with 7 bases lining up with TRBD1. V shed 7 bases and J 4 bases; nucleotides not matched to a gene: 6. There are 12 residues in the CDR3. The germline gives CDR1 SQVTM, CDR2 ANQGSEA. The CDR3 here is CSGTGVFTEAFF. CDR3 nucleotides: TGCAGCGGAACAGGGGTGTTCACTGAAGCTTTCTTT.

V gene TRBV5-1 combines with J gene TRBJ2-5, with D possibly TRBD1 on 6 matching bases. Trimming cost V 4 bases and J 2 bases, with 15 bases left between them. Germline assignment: CDR1 SGHRS and CDR2 YFSETQ. The CDR3 consists of 15 residues. DNA for the CDR3: TGCGCCAGCAGCCTAGACGGACAGTTACAAGAGACCCAGTACTTC. Encoded protein: CASSLDGQLQETQYF.